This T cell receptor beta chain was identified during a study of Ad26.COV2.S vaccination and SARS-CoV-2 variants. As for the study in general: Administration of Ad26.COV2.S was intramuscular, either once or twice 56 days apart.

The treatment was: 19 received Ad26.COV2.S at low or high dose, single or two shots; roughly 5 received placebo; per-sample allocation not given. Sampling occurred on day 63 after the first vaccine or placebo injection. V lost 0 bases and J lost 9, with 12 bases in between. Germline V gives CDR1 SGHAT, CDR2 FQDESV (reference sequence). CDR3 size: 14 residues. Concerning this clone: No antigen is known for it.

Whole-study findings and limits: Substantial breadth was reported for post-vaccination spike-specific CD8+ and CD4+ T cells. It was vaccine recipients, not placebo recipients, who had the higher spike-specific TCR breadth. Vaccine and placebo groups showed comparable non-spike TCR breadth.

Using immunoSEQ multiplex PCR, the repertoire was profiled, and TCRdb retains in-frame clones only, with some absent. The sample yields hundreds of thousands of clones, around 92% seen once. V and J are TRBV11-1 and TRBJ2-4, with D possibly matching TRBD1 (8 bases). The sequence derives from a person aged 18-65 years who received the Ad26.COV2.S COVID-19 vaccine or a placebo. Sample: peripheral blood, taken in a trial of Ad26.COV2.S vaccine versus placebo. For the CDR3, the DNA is TGTGCCAGCAGCTTAGCTACAGGGGGGGCCATTCAGTACTTC. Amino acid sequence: CASSLATGGAIQYF.